The 7 T cell receptor beta chains given below trace back to one sample, sequenced in a study of Ad26.COV2.S vaccination and SARS-CoV-2 variants. This sample's treatment: around 19 received Ad26.COV2.S at low or high dose, single or two shots; a few received placebo; per-sample allocation not given. Sampling occurred on day 63 after the first vaccine or placebo injection. This table comes from immunoSEQ multiplex PCR, and its TCRdb copy is limited to in-frame clones, with some not included. Altogether approximately 450,000 clones are present, over 75% being singletons, with the ten largest covering 12%. Sample: peripheral blood, taken in a trial of Ad26.COV2.S vaccine versus placebo. These receptors all stem from a person between 18 and 60 years old who received the Ad26.COV2.S COVID-19 vaccine or a placebo.

V usage is TRBV4-1 and J usage is TRBJ1-2, with 8 bases fitting TRBD1. This CDR3 has 14 amino acids. Germline lookup yields CDR1 MGHRA and CDR2 YSYEKL. V dropped 2 bases and J dropped 5; count of bases not matched to a gene: 4. The CDR3 nucleotides are TGCGCCAGCAGCCAACGGACAGGGCATTATGGCTACACCTTC. Encoded protein: CASSQRTGHYGYTF.

The V call is TRBV28, the J call TRBJ2-1, with 9 bases identical to TRBD2. The V gene's germline CDR1 is MDHEN and CDR2 SYDVKM. V lost 5 bases to trimming and J lost 8 bases; unmatched junction nucleotides: 19. There are 18 residues in the CDR3. CDR3 loop: CASSGPPIAAGGGDEQFF. CDR3 DNA sequence: TGTGCCAGCAGTGGCCCCCCTATCGCTGCGGGAGGGGGGGATGAGCAGTTCTTC.

This rearrangement joins TRBV27 to TRBJ2-7; 9 positions match TRBD2. The CDR3 runs to 15 residues. Germline loops: CDR1 MNHEY, CDR2 SMNVEV (reference sequence). The V segment lost 5 bases and the J segment 3 bases; nucleotides outside the gene matches: 8. Written as DNA, the CDR3 is TGTGCCAGCAGTAAAGCGGGAGGCGATGGCTACGAGCAGTACTTC. Its protein is CASSKAGGDGYEQYF.

Details on this clone: Other DNA sequences in the sample encode the same CDR3. The rearrangement links TRBV7-3 to TRBJ2-1; 7 bases align to TRBD2. CDR1 SGHTA and CDR2 FQGTGA come from the germline V gene. The ends lost 4 bases at V and 7 bases at J; junction bases unmatched: 4. This CDR3 comprises 13 residues. In DNA form, the CDR3 reads TGTGCCAGCAGCTCGACGGGAGGTAATGAGCAGTTCTTC. It yields the protein CASSSTGGNEQFF.

This CDR3 is CASSRRDLYNEQFF. The CDR3 DNA sequence: TGTGCCAGCAGCAGAAGGGACCTATACAATGAGCAGTTCTTC. The chain couples TRBV7-8 to TRBJ2-1, with D perhaps being TRBD1 or TRBD2 (5 bases each). Germline CDR1 reads SGHVS; CDR2 reads FQNEAQ. V was trimmed by 5 bases and J by 4 bases, leaving 12 bases between them. The CDR3 is made up of 14 amino acids.

This chain links TRBV9 with TRBJ2-7, with a possible D match to TRBD1 (6 bases). Trimming pared 0 bases from V and 5 bases from J, leaving 18 bases between. Germline V gene sequence: CDR1 SGDLS, CDR2 YYNGEE. CDR3 size: 16 residues. CDR3 in amino acids: CASSVGDTEPLDEQYF. The CDR3 DNA sequence: TGTGCCAGCAGCGTAGGGGACACCGAACCCCTCGACGAGCAGTACTTC. Looking up the rest from reference TRBV9 and TRBJ2-7 gives the full variable domain: DSGVTQTPKHLITATGQRVTLRCSPRSGDLSVYWYQQSLDQGLQFLIQYYNGEERAKGNILERFSAQQFPDLHSELNLSSLELGDSALYFCASSVGDTEPLDEQYFGPGTRLTVT.

V and J are TRBV15 and TRBJ1-4; 7 bases map to TRBD1. The CDR3 totals 15 residues. Germline V gene lookup returns CDR1 LNHNV and CDR2 YYDKDF (reference sequence). V trimming: 2 bases; J trimming: 7 bases; junction bases outside the gene matches: 7. CDR3 residues: CATSRTRTGGEKLFF. The DNA for the CDR3 is TGTGCCACCAGCAGAACCAGGACAGGCGGTGAAAAACTGTTTTTT.